The T cell receptor (beta chain) described here comes from a study of cytomegalovirus exposure and HLA in healthy donors. From germline, CDR1 is MNHEY and CDR2 SVGAGI. The ends lost 4 bases at V and 9 bases at J; junction bases unmatched: 6. CDR3 length equals 14 residues. PCR amplification relied on 60 Vbeta primers (plus 13 Jbeta primers). Sequenced by immunoSEQ multiplex PCR; TCRdb stores in-frame clones only, minus some. This sample has 150,000 or so clones, with roughly 79% found just once. The specimen sequenced was PBMCs. This TCR came from a woman aged 40 to 50 in good health and CMV-seropositive. The chain has TRBV6-5 and TRBJ1-6; 7 bases agree with TRBD1. DNA of the CDR3: TGTGCCAGCAGTTTGGACAGGCGGAGTTCACCCCTCCACTTT. Translated: CASSLDRRSSPLHF.